This TCR beta chain was identified in a study of radiation and T cells in renal cell carcinoma. Notes on the study in general: Without pretreatment biopsies, baseline tumor clonotype presence was undetermined.

The table came from immunoSEQ multiplex PCR; TCRdb's copy has only in-frame clones and leaves some out. In the table there are 60,000 to 75,000 clones, approximately 80% of which are singletons. The CDR3 has 19 residues. The V segment lost 8 bases and the J segment 0 bases; nucleotides outside the gene matches: 14. Germline assignment: CDR1 SGHNT and CDR2 YENEEA. Time point described: blood 4 weeks post-SBRT, at nephrectomy. Treatment described: 15 Gy SBRT to primary tumor, nephrectomy 4 weeks later. Nephrectomy followed 15 Gy stereotactic body radiation by 4 weeks. Serial blood draws occurred at baseline and 2 and 4 weeks post-SBRT. This clone was seen a few times. Its antigen is not identified.

The receptor was isolated from a man in his 60s with renal cell carcinoma. The rearrangement joins TRBV11-3 to TRBJ2-1; 12 bases are shared with TRBD2. The input for sequencing was blood, taken from a patient whose treatment included radiotherapy and nephrectomy. The CDR3 DNA follows: TGTGCCAGCTTAAAACGGACTAGCGGGATAGCCAGCTCCTACAATGAGCAGTTCTTC. Translation: CASLKRTSGIASSYNEQFF.